The T cell receptor beta chain described here comes from a study of blood T cell repertoires in COVID-19. This CDR3 is 14 amino acids long. CDR1 MNHEY and CDR2 SMNVEV come from the germline V gene (reference sequence). V trimming: 5 bases; J trimming: 1 base; junction bases outside the gene matches: 2. Per the original data handling: Nucleated cell number was recorded as an estimate derived from reference gene primer amplification. Profiled with immunoSEQ multiplex PCR; TCRdb holds only in-frame clones, not every one. The V and J calls and clone size are taken from that table; D and trimming were inferred from the DNA. In the table there are over 200,000 clones, around 91% of which are singletons. Participants classified as exposed had met a COVID-19 case within 2 weeks before study entry.

The sequence derives from a man aged 30 to 45 who had been exposed to COVID-19. The chain employs TRBV27 and TRBJ1-5; 7 positions agree with TRBD1. Sequenced sample: PBMCs or T cells enriched from blood (not recorded which). Written as DNA, the CDR3 is TGTGCCAGCAGTGACAGGGAAAGCAATCAGCCCCAGCATTTT. This sequence encodes CASSDRESNQPQHF.